This section outlines one T cell receptor beta chain sequence together with its context. No cognate antigen has been identified for it. No per-base quality is available; no much larger clone lies one base away. For sequencing, an Illumina NovaSeq 6000 was employed. Using 5'RACE with constant-segment primers, TCRalpha and TCRbeta cDNA libraries were constructed, with sample barcodes and unique molecular identifiers added in the process. RNA was extracted from every sample with Trizol reagent. Libraries were amplified in two PCR steps, with a second sample barcode and Illumina TruSeq adapters added in the second step. Sequencing of the libraries was done on an Illumina NovaSeq, producing 2 x 150 bp paired-end reads. For the original study's pipeline: With migec v1.2.7, reads were demultiplexed and then collapsed into UMI-guided consensus sequences. Using mixcr v2.1.11, UMI consensuses were aligned to TRA and TRB V and J templates and then assembled into clonotypes. Clonotypes were classified as expanded or contracted when called significant by both edgeR and NoisET, with noise models trained on biological replicates. For edgeR calls, a false discovery rate-adjusted p below 0.01 and a log2 fold-change threshold of 1 were applied. As an exploratory analysis of dynamics, max-normalized trajectories of the 1000 most abundant clonotypes were examined with PCA combined with hierarchical clustering. Each responding clone was given a CD4 or CD8 phenotype based on the CD4+ and CD8+ repertoires, which had been sequenced separately. TCRdb cleaned the public reads at Q25 with fastp, built clones with MiXCR and kept in-frame beta chains. For every CDR3 protein sequence, its rows merge into one entry that carries the most common genes and DNA. TCRdb, rather than the study authors, made the V and J calls. This sample comprises about 190,000 distinct CDR3 sequences, around 16% of them detected only once. The ten largest clones take up roughly 2.4% of the sample.

These data come from a study of T-cell memory formation after mild COVID-19 (dated by TCRdb to the early 2020s). A note on the overall study: Most TCR sequence clusters were specific to one of the two donors. In a couple of donors, T-cell clones that expanded and contracted after mild COVID-19 were followed by sequencing TCRalpha and TCRbeta repertoires longitudinally. Two young, previously healthy adult volunteers made up the cohort, one male and one female. Overall study results and their limits: Contracting CD4+ clones were found mainly in CM and EM memory subsets, while CD8+ clones were enriched in EMRA. From day 15 to 85, contracting clones showed balanced CD4/CD8 phenotypes, whereas a second wave of clones that expanded from day 15 to 37 leaned towards CD4+. The study covered only a couple of mild cases, and larger cohorts including severe cases with pre-infection samples were considered necessary. SARS-CoV-2 specificity of the second-wave clones peaking on day 37 was not confirmed. Some responding clones were detected in pre-infection memory, which suggested that pre-existing cross-reactive memory T cells had joined the SARS-CoV-2 response.

Ficoll-Paque density gradient centrifugation was the method used to isolate PBMCs. CDR1 and CDR2 were assigned from the germline V gene as MGHRA and YSYEKL. Reading from cysteine to phenylalanine, the CDR3 counts 15 amino acids. Only the CDR3 region is kept as DNA, spanning 45 bases read in frame from base 1. V sheds 0 bases and J sheds 4 bases, leaving 9 bases between their ends. This TCR came from an adult woman who had mild COVID-19 (a few samples of this study predate the infection). The sample titles of this study are shuffled in the database, so cell type and time point are left out; the donor was told from shared clones. Recombination linked TRBV4-1 to TRBJ1-4, with the D gene uncertain. Sequenced input: PBMCs or a T cell subset sorted from them (not recorded which). The CDR3: CASSQDGQFNEKLFF. The DNA is as follows: TGCGCCAGCAGCCAAGATGGGCAGTTTAATGAAAAACTGTTTTTT.